What follows are 20 T cell receptor beta chains derived from one specimen sequenced in a study of T-cell reconstitution after alpha-beta-depleted transplantation in children. No cognate antigen is known for these TCRs. Unique molecular identifiers tagged the TCRbeta library. Each CDR3 protein is one row after TCRdb ran MiXCR on the PCR reads. Of about 300,000 distinct CDR3 sequences in the sample, 7.5% to 9% were seen once. Notes on the study in general: By one year post-transplant, T-cell counts and diversity largely arose from T cells that were newly produced.

The material was peripheral blood, obtained 360 days after TCRalphabeta/CD19-depleted stem cell transplant. The receptors were sampled from a female patient aged 2-9 years who had a stem cell transplant for Fanconi anemia, so the T cells may come from the graft donor.

Here the CDR3 reads CASSSWTSGNYEQYF. The CDR3 nucleotides read TGCGCCAGCAGCTCGTGGACTAGCGGGAACTACGAGCAGTACTTC. The chain has TRBV5-1 and TRBJ2-7; 12 nucleotides agree with TRBD2. The CDR3 consists of 15 residues. Germline trimming cut 3 bases from V and 3 bases from J; bases unmatched to any gene: 4. In germline, CDR1 is SGHRS, CDR2 YFSETQ. The variable domain in full, with the rest retrieved from reference TRBV5-1 and TRBJ2-7, is KAGVTQTPRYLIKTRGQQVTLSCSPISGHRSVSWYQQTPGQGLQFLFEYFSETQRNKGNFPGRFSGRQFSNSRSEMNVSTLELGDSALYLCASSSWTSGNYEQYFGPGTRLTVT.

The J gene is TRBJ2-7, the V gene TRBV21-1; TRBD2 was called by the table and not checked on the DNA. TRBV21-1 is flagged as a pseudogene. The CDR3 extends over 18 amino acids. CDR3 nucleotide sequence: TGTGCCAGCAGCAAACGGGGGACTAGCGGGGGGGGTCGCGACGAGCAGTACTTC. It codes for CASSKRGTSGGGRDEQYF.

This clonotype was recorded at least ten times. This chain joins TRBV11-1 and TRBJ2-1; possible D gene TRBD1, 6 bases. This CDR3 is 13 amino acids long. Looked up from germline, CDR1 is SGHAT and CDR2 is FQDESV (reference sequence). V dropped 5 bases and J dropped 7 bases, with 12 bases sitting between them. The chain's CDR3 is CASSRTVPNEQFF. For the CDR3, the DNA is TGTGCCAGCAGCAGGACAGTACCTAATGAGCAGTTCTTC.

This clonotype was counted ten times or more. The CDR3 is CATRGAADGYTF. CDR3 coding DNA: TGTGCCACCAGAGGAGCTGCAGATGGCTACACCTTC. The chain uses TRBV24-1 and TRBJ1-2, with D unclear. Between the trimmed V and J ends, which lost 7 bases and 6 bases, there was a span of 11 bases. This CDR3 comprises 12 residues. CDR1 and CDR2 from the germline V gene are KGHDR and SFDVKD.

On this clonotype: One junction end disagrees with the germline gene, perhaps due to a read error. This chain connects TRBV4-1 to TRBJ1-2; a possible D gene is TRBD1 (5 bases). The CDR3 extends over 12 amino acids. Germline V gene lookup returns CDR1 MGHRA and CDR2 YSYEKL. The CDR3 bases are TGCTCCAGCAGCCACCTGGGACGGGGCTACACCTTC. Translated: CSSSHLGRGYTF.

This clonotype appeared many times. The chain carries TRBV12-3 or TRBV12-4 and TRBJ2-1, with TRBD2 matching 7 bases. The CDR3 has 17 amino acids. V was pared by 2 bases and J by 6 bases, with 13 bases of the junction left unmatched. The chain's CDR3 is CASSLWGGGSLFNEQFF. The CDR3 DNA sequence: TGTGCCAGCAGTTTATGGGGAGGCGGGAGTCTCTTCAATGAGCAGTTCTTC.

This clonotype was seen a handful of times. CDR3 loop: CASSTTVYEQYF. CDR3 in DNA: TGTGCCAGCAGTACGACAGTCTACGAGCAGTACTTC. V gene TRBV2 combines with J gene TRBJ2-7, with D tentatively TRBD1 (5 bases). This CDR3 is built from 12 residues. CDR1 is SNHLY and CDR2 is FYNNEI in the germline V gene. V was clipped by 5 bases and J by 3 bases, with 8 bases between them.

This clonotype has ten or more counts. The chain recombines TRBV6-5 with TRBJ2-5; D is unresolved. There are 13 residues in the CDR3. The V end was cut by 0 bases, the J end by 11 bases, with 13 bases between. Germline V CDR1 and CDR2: MNHEY, SVGAGI. CDR3 coding DNA: TGTGCCAGCAGTTACTCGGGAACCGTCGCTCAGTACTTC. Translated: CASSYSGTVAQYF.

The chain joins TRBV29-1 to TRBJ1-1; tentatively, D is TRBD1 (5 bases). The germline V gene encodes CDR1 SQVTM and CDR2 ANQGSEA. V gave up 1 base and J gave up 5 bases, with 14 bases separating them. CDR3 length equals 14 residues. The CDR3 DNA reads as TGCAGCGTTGAAGCCAGGGCCCTTTTAACTGAAGCTTTCTTT. As protein: CSVEARALLTEAFF. The complete variable domain, with remaining parts taken from reference TRBV29-1 and TRBJ1-1, reads SAVISQKPSRDICQRGTSLTIQCQVDSQVTMMFWYRQQPGQSLTLIATANQGSEATYESGFVIDKFPISRPNLTFSTLTVSNMSPEDSSIYLCSVEARALLTEAFFGQGTRLTVV.

This clonotype was seen a handful of times. The chain couples TRBV20-1 to TRBJ2-6; D ambiguous. CDR1 and CDR2 from the germline V gene are DFQATT and SNEGSKA (reference sequence). Trimming removed 0 bases at V and 0 bases at J, with 6 bases between. The CDR3 is 15 residues long. The CDR3 loop is CSARDRLSGANVLTF. CDR3 in DNA: TGCAGTGCTAGAGATAGGCTCTCTGGGGCCAACGTCCTGACTTTC.

The chain couples TRBV5-5 to TRBJ1-3; D is ambiguous. Deletions cut 4 bases from V and 4 bases from J, with 6 bases between. This CDR3 contains 12 residues. Germline CDR1 reads SGHKS; CDR2 reads YYEKEE (reference sequence). The CDR3 protein is CASSRRGNTIYF. The CDR3 DNA is TGTGCCAGCAGCCGGAGGGGAAACACCATATATTTT.

This clonotype was detected ten times or more. The gene calls are TRBV3-1 and TRBJ1-3, with D unresolved. Germline CDR1 and CDR2: LGHDT and YNNKEL (reference sequence). This CDR3 is 15 amino acids long. V was shortened by 0 bases and J by 0 bases, with 6 bases between the two germline ends. As DNA, the CDR3 is TGTGCCAGCAGCCAAGATCTGAGCTCTGGAAACACCATATATTTT. Translated, it gives CASSQDLSSGNTIYF.

This clonotype was seen repeatedly, ten times or more. The chain couples TRBV28 to TRBJ2-1; tentatively, D is TRBD2 (6 bases). Trimming took 2 bases from V and 0 from J, leaving 8 bases between them. Germline loops: CDR1 MDHEN, CDR2 SYDVKM. The CDR3 length is 15 residues. The CDR3 nucleotides are TGTGCCAGCAGTTTACAGGAGGGCTCCTACAATGAGCAGTTCTTC. Translated, it gives CASSLQEGSYNEQFF.

A few counts support this clonotype. The V gene is TRBV9, the J gene TRBJ2-1; 7 nucleotides align to TRBD2. Germline V lookup: CDR1 SGDLS, CDR2 YYNGEE. The V segment lost 4 bases and the J segment 4 bases; nucleotides outside the gene matches: 8. The CDR3 spans 15 residues. CDR3 nucleotides: TGTGCCAGCAGCTCACGGGGGGACCCTTACAATGAGCAGTTCTTC. This sequence encodes CASSSRGDPYNEQFF. The complete variable domain, with remaining parts taken from reference TRBV9 and TRBJ2-1, reads DSGVTQTPKHLITATGQRVTLRCSPRSGDLSVYWYQQSLDQGLQFLIQYYNGEERAKGNILERFSAQQFPDLHSELNLSSLELGDSALYFCASSSRGDPYNEQFFGPGTRLTVL.

There are many counts of this clonotype. V is TRBV19 and J is TRBJ2-3, with D perhaps matching TRBD2 (6 bases). The CDR3 sequence is 14 residues long. Germline lookup yields CDR1 LNHDA and CDR2 SQIVND (reference sequence). V shed 3 bases and J shed 5 bases, with 12 bases lying between them. CDR3 coding DNA: TGTGCCAGTAGTATCGGGGGAGCGGTAGATACGCAGTATTTT. Protein product: CASSIGGAVDTQYF.

This clonotype came up many times. The chain has TRBV29-1 and TRBJ2-4; 8 bases line up with TRBD1. The germline CDR1 and CDR2 sequences are SQVTM and ANQGSEA. This CDR3 is built from 15 residues. Germline trimming cut 5 bases from V and 0 bases from J; bases unmatched to any gene: 6. CDR3 nucleotides: TGCAGCGTTCAGGAGACAGGGGTAGCCAAAAACATTCAGTACTTC. Amino acid sequence: CSVQETGVAKNIQYF.

This clonotype was seen repeatedly, ten times or more. The rearrangement uses TRBV5-1 and TRBJ2-6; D ambiguous. This CDR3 has 16 residues. The V and J ends lost 3 bases and 0 bases respectively, with 10 bases between them. Germline loops: CDR1 SGHRS, CDR2 YFSETQ. The CDR3 nucleotides read TGCGCCAGCAGCTACCGGATGGGCTCTGGGGCCAACGTCCTGACTTTC. Translated: CASSYRMGSGANVLTF.

A few counts support this clonotype. CDR3 DNA sequence: TGCGCCAGCAGCTTGTTACCCACCGGAGATACGCAGTATTTT. Its translation: CASSLLPTGDTQYF. The chain links TRBV5-1 to TRBJ2-3; D call uncertain. Looked up from germline, CDR1 is SGHRS and CDR2 is YFSETQ. V dropped 1 base and J dropped 5 bases, with 11 bases sitting between them. This CDR3 has 14 residues.

This clonotype was seen ten or more times. The chain is built from TRBV20-1 and TRBJ1-5; TRBD1 agrees at 7 bases. This CDR3 comprises 13 residues. With V trimmed by 1 base and J by 6 bases, 3 bases remained unmatched. Germline V CDR1 and CDR2: DFQATT, SNEGSKA (reference sequence). CDR3 in DNA: TGCAGTGCTAGAGGACAGGGCCCTCAGCCCCAGCATTTT. It encodes CSARGQGPQPQHF.

The chain uses TRBV5-1 and TRBJ2-7; TRBD2 agrees at 7 bases. V dropped 0 bases and J dropped 5; count of bases not matched to a gene: 11. Per germline, CDR1 SGHRS and CDR2 YFSETQ. The CDR3 covers 16 residues. DNA for the CDR3: TGCGCCAGCAGCTTGGCCACGGGGGGTAGGTTCCACGAGCAGTACTTC. It yields the protein CASSLATGGRFHEQYF.